This T cell receptor (beta chain) stems from a study of CXCR4 blockade with PD-1 therapy in pancreatic cancer (dated by TCRdb to about 2019). For the wider study: Multiplex immunohistochemistry and TCRbeta immunosequencing of resected pancreatic ductal adenocarcinoma were combined in the study with ex vivo slice culture in which PD-1 and CXCR4 blockade were tested. To assess intratumoral heterogeneity, two geographically distinct regions from each of roughly six tumors were TCR-sequenced.

Using the immunoSEQ Assay at Adaptive Biotechnologies, the researchers immunosequenced TCRbeta CDR3 regions from the extracted DNA. The original pipeline was this. To measure the absolute abundance of each unique TCRbeta CDR3, the sequences were collapsed and filtered. Clonality was calculated as 1 minus Pielou's evenness, with only productive in-frame rearrangements included in the computation. Regional overlap was measured by following the top 100 nucleotide rearrangements across paired samples, and the Morisita index was used to compare paired samples with unrelated samples. The immunoSEQ Rearrangement Details tool was used to assess convergence of nucleotide rearrangements onto identical amino acid sequences. Held by TCRdb, this immuneACCESS table contains in-frame sequences only and omits some clones. Under half of the omission traces to an unresolved V gene where checked; the cause of the rest is unknown. D and trimming were read from the DNA, whereas the V and J calls and clone size are those reported in that table. The sample table holds approximately 2,600 clones, of which roughly two fifths were seen once. Jointly, the top ten make up around 19% of the sample.

The patients who supplied the archived tumor blocks had received no neoadjuvant therapy before resection. For the preserved-tissue arm, the study drew on a few dozen surgical resection samples taken from some 26 pancreatic ductal adenocarcinoma patients who had not been treated previously. DNA for the resection arm was extracted from ten 5-micron curls of FFPE tumor cut next to the multiplex immunohistochemistry slide. The sample holds a few counts of this clone. Its antigen is still unknown. Base-call qualities are not available, and no considerably larger clone is one nucleotide away. Per the germline V gene, MNHGY is the CDR1 and SAAAGT is the CDR2. V has 6 bases trimmed and J has 2 bases trimmed; junction bases matching no gene number 5. The CDR3 contains 14 residues, cysteine and phenylalanine counted. Only the CDR3 DNA is retained, 42 bases long and in frame from the first base. Study-wide conclusions, independent of this receptor: Because only TCRbeta chains were sequenced, true antigen-specificity overlap of convergent dominant clones was left unconfirmed pending paired alpha-beta single-cell sequencing. Amino acid clone frequency correlated strongly with the number of distinct nucleotide rearrangements encoding it, suggesting convergent selection by common tumor antigens. Clonal expansion was observed in tumors, with a mean productive clonality of about 0.15 compared with roughly 0.048 in healthy blood, but no correlation between clonality and survival was found.

The V and J genes are TRBV6-8 and TRBJ2-3, and 7 junction bases match TRBD1. The clonotype comes from a human donor with pancreatic ductal adenocarcinoma. What was sequenced was tumor tissue. The CDR3 reads as follows: CASRTGIHTDTQYF. At the DNA level, the sequence is TGTGCCAGCAGGACAGGGATTCACACAGATACGCAGTATTTT.